The T cell receptor (beta chain) under discussion was sequenced for a study of tumor-infiltrating lymphocytes in primary liver carcinoma. The study, taken as a whole, reports: Found in all five tumor regions were only about 7.5-25% of top clones. Tumor samples exhibited a significantly greater top-250-clone fraction than blood samples (p = 0.039).

Both RNA and DNA were isolated together from about 21-30 mg of bulk tissue that had not been sorted. CDR3 size: 17 residues. Germline V gives CDR1 MGHRA, CDR2 YSYEKL. This clonotype was counted once. Its antigen is still unknown. Germline is not matched at one junction end, which may reflect a read error. The investigators made TCR beta cDNA from 400 to 500 ng total RNA, using a constant-region primer. ARM-PCR, slightly modified, supplied the TCR beta libraries through three nested multiplex PCR rounds. TRBV1-TRBV30 forward primers and a C-beta reverse primer were used in the first two PCR rounds, which each ran for approximately 11 cycles. One entry per CDR3 protein results from TCRdb running MiXCR on the multiplex PCR reads. The sample yields tens of thousands of distinct CDR3 sequences, 55% to 85% seen once.

This receptor was taken from a man aged 35-49 years with primary liver carcinoma and hepatitis B virus infection. The rearrangement links TRBV4-1 to TRBJ2-7; 7 bases agree with TRBD2. The sample comprised liver tumor tissue from sampling region 1. Regarding subset: tumor region T1, superior pole. The CDR3 is CASSHYPSGGGSYEQYF. DNA for the CDR3: TGCGCTAGCAGCCATTACCCTAGCGGAGGCGGCTCCTACGAGCAGTACTTC.